A selection of T cell receptor beta chains follows, all from one sample in a study of T cells in Graves' hyperthyroidism and ophthalmopathy. Via MiXCR, TCRdb re-called the multiplex PCR reads, giving one row per CDR3 protein. The sample holds around 400,000 distinct CDR3 sequences, around 25% seen once. Material: blood. These receptors originate from a man in his forties or fifties with Graves' hyperthyroidism. Each CDR3 is given with its conserved first and last residue. A D gene is named only where the DNA matches it firmly. Clone sizes are given selectively: once, few, many, or a class where the clone is expanded.

v_call	clone_size	d_call	j_call	cdr3_aa	cdr3_nt
TRBV29-1	once	TRBD1	TRBJ1-1	CSVEGDSRDRGRRNTEAFF	TGCAGCGTTGAAGGGGACTCCCGGGACAGGGGGCGACGGAACACTGAAGCTTTCTTT
TRBV10-3	.	.	TRBJ1-6	CAISDGGRSQSPLHF	TGTGCCATCAGTGACGGGGGGCGGTCGCAGTCACCCCTCCACTTT
TRBV7-9	.	.	TRBJ1-4	CASSTGQPLGEKLFF	TGTGCCAGCAGCACCGGACAGCCCCTGGGGGAAAAACTGTTTTTT
TRBV28	.	TRBD2	TRBJ2-3	CASSLGGHPTSGRTDTQYF	TGTGCCAGCAGTTTAGGGGGGCACCCGACTAGCGGGCGCACAGATACGCAGTATTTT
TRBV12-5	.	TRBD2	TRBJ2-1	CASGRPGLASNEQFF	TGTGCTAGTGGTAGACCGGGACTAGCGTCGAATGAGCAGTTCTTC
TRBV19	few	TRBD1	TRBJ2-7	CASSTGTGNSYEQYF	TGTGCCAGTAGTACGGGGACAGGGAACTCCTACGAGCAGTACTTC
TRBV29-1	.	.	TRBJ2-6	CSVEGIRDRSVLYF	TGCAGCGTTGAAGGTATTAGGGATCGGAGCGTCCTGTACTTC
TRBV12-3/TRBV12-4	few	.	TRBJ1-2	CASSKSGTYGYTF	TGTGCCAGCAGCAAATCCGGGACGTATGGCTACACCTTC
TRBV20-1	few	TRBD2	TRBJ2-3	CSARDIGLAGGRGDTQYF	TGCAGTGCTAGAGATATCGGGCTAGCGGGAGGCCGGGGAGATACGCAGTATTTT
TRBV2	few	TRBD1	TRBJ1-5	CASRLGQAGNQPQHF	TGTGCCAGCAGACTAGGACAGGCGGGCAATCAGCCCCAGCATTTT
TRBV2	.	TRBD2	TRBJ2-1	CASRLGSGRNKNEQFF	TGTGCCAGCAGGTTAGGGAGCGGGAGGAATAAGAATGAGCAGTTCTTC
TRBV27	many	.	TRBJ2-1	CASSTPGPHNEQFF	TGTGCCAGCAGTACCCCCGGGCCCCACAATGAGCAGTTCTTC
TRBV12-3/TRBV12-4	many	TRBD2	TRBJ2-1	CASRPIAGVGEQFF	TGTGCCAGCAGGCCGATAGCGGGAGTGGGTGAGCAGTTCTTC
TRBV5-1	few	.	TRBJ2-4	CASSWRAVAGIQYF	TGCGCCAGCAGCTGGAGGGCAGTCGCGGGCATTCAGTACTTC
TRBV5-1	many	.	TRBJ2-7	CASRPDSSYEQYF	TGCGCCAGCAGACCCGACAGCTCCTACGAGCAGTACTTC
TRBV7-9	few	TRBD1	TRBJ1-1	CASSLVRGLDTEAFF	TGTGCCAGCAGCTTAGTGAGGGGGCTGGACACTGAAGCTTTCTTT
TRBV5-1	.	.	TRBJ1-1	CASSLARESTEAFF	TGCGCCAGCAGCTTGGCCAGGGAGTCGACTGAAGCTTTCTTT
TRBV6-1	few	TRBD2	TRBJ2-5	CASSGLAGGKTQYF	TGTGCCAGCAGCGGACTAGCGGGAGGCAAGACCCAGTACTTC
TRBV2	many	.	TRBJ2-3	CASSEVLPGTDTQYF	TGTGCCAGCAGTGAAGTTCTTCCGGGCACAGATACGCAGTATTTT
TRBV7-2	few	.	TRBJ2-5	CASSSWEKETQYF	TGTGCCAGCAGCTCGTGGGAGAAGGAGACCCAGTACTTC
TRBV3-1	.	.	TRBJ2-3	CASSQGGLSTSTDTQYF	TGTGCCAGCAGCCAAGGAGGTCTGTCTACGAGCACAGATACGCAGTATTTT
TRBV5-1	.	.	TRBJ2-5	CASSYGQPGETQYF	TGCGCCAGCAGCTACGGACAACCCGGGGAGACCCAGTACTTC
TRBV12-3/TRBV12-4	few	.	TRBJ2-4	CASSLGQGNIQYF	TGTGCCAGCAGTTTGGGGCAGGGAAACATTCAGTACTTC
TRBV15	few	TRBD2	TRBJ2-7	CATMGLAGGTTYEQYF	TGTGCCACCATGGGACTAGCGGGAGGGACTACCTACGAGCAGTACTTC
TRBV15	.	.	TRBJ2-5	CATSRDLARQETQYF	TGTGCCACCAGCAGAGATCTCGCGAGACAAGAGACCCAGTACTTC
TRBV20-1	.	TRBD2	TRBJ2-3	CSARPRGLAGGRDTQYF	TGCAGTGCTAGACCCCGAGGACTAGCGGGAGGAAGAGATACGCAGTATTTT
TRBV27	.	.	TRBJ2-4	CASAPRGGRDIQYF	TGTGCCAGTGCCCCTCGGGGCGGCCGGGACATTCAGTACTTC
TRBV30	few	.	TRBJ1-2	CAKSGPGYGYTF	TGTGCCAAAAGCGGGCCAGGCTATGGCTACACCTTC
TRBV5-1	.	.	TRBJ2-1	CASSLDPRKQFF	TGCGCCAGCAGCTTGGACCCCCGGAAGCAGTTCTTC
TRBV4-1	.	TRBD2	TRBJ2-2	CASSATGTRNTGELFF	TGCGCCAGCAGCGCCACCGGGACTAGAAACACCGGGGAGCTGTTTTTT
TRBV12-3/TRBV12-4	few	.	TRBJ1-2	CASSPVDRGSYGYTF	TGTGCCAGCAGCCCGGTCGACCGGGGTTCCTATGGCTACACCTTC